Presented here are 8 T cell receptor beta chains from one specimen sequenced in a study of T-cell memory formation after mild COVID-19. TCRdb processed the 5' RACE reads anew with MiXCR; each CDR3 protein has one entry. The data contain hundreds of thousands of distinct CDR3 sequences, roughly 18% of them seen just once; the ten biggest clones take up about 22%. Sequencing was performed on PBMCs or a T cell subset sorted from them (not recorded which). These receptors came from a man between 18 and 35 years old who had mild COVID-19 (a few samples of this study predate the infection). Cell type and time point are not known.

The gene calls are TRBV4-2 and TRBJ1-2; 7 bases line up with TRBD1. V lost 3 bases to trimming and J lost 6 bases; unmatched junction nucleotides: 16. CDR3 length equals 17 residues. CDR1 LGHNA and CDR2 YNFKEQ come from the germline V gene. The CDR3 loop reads CASSHLPRQGGDDGYTF. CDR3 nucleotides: TGTGCCAGCAGCCACCTCCCCCGACAGGGAGGCGACGATGGCTACACCTTC.

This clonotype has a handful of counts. CDR3 residues: CASSYMARGEQYV. The CDR3 nucleotides read TGTGCCAGCAGTTACATGGCCAGGGGAGAGCAGTACGTC. The rearrangement joins TRBV6-2 or TRBV6-3 to TRBJ2-7; D possibly corresponds to TRBD1 (6 bases). V shed 2 bases and J shed 7 bases, with 12 bases lying between them. The CDR3 runs 13 residues. The V gene's germline CDR1 is MNHEY and CDR2 SVGEGT.

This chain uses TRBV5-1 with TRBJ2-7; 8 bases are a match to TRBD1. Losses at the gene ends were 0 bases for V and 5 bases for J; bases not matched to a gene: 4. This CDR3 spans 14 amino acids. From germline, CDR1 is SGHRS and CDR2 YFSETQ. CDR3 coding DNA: TGCGCCAGCAGCTTGGAGGCAGGGGGCGACGAGCAGTACTTC. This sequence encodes CASSLEAGGDEQYF.

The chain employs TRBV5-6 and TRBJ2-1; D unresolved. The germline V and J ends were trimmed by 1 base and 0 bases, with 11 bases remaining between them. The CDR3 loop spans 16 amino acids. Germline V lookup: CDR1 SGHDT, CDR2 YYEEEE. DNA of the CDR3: TGTGCCAGCAGCTTGTTGGCGTCGAGCTCCTACAATGAGCAGTTCTTC. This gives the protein CASSLLASSSYNEQFF.

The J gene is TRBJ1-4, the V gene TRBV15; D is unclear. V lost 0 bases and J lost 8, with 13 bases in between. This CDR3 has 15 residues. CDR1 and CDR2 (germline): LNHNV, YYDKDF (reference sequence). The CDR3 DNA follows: TGTGCCACCAGCAGAGAAGCCAGCAACGCGGAAAAACTGTTTTTT. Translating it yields CATSREASNAEKLFF.

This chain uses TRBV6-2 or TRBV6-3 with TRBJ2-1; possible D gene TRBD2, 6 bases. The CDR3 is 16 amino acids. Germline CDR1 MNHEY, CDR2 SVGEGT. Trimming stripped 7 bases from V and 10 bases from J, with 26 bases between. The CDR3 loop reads CASNSFREPNTREQFF. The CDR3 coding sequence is TGTGCCAGCAACAGTTTCCGGGAGCCGAACACCAGGGAGCAGTTCTTC.

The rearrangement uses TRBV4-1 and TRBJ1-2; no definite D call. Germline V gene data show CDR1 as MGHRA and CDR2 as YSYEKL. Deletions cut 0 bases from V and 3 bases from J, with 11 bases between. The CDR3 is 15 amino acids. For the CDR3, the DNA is TGCGCCAGCAGCCAAGATGGGCTGCGGGACTATGGCTACACCTTC. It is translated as CASSQDGLRDYGYTF.

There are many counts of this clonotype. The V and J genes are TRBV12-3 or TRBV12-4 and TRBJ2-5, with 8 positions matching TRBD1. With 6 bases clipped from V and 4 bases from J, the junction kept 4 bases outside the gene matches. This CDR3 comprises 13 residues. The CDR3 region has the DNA TGTGCCAGCAGCGCCGGGACAGGAGAGACCCAGTACTTC. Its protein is CASSAGTGETQYF.